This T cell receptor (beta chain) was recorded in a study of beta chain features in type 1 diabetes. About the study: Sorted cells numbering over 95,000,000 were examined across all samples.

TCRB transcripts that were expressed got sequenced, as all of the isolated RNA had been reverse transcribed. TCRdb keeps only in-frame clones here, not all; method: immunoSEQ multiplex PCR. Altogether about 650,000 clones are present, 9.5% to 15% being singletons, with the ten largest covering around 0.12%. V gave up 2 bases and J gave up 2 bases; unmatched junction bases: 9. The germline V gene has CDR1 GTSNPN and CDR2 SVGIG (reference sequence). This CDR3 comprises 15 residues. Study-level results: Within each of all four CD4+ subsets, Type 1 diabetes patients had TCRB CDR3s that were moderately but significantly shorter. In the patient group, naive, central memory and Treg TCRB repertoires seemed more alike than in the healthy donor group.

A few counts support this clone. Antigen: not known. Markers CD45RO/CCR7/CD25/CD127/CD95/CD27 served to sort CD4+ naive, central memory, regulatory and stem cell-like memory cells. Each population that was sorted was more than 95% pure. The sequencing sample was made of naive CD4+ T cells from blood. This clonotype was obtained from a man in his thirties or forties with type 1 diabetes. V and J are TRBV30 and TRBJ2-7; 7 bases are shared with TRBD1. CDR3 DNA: TGTGCCTGGAGTAGACAGGGAAAACCCCCCTACGAGCAGTACTTC. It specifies CAWSRQGKPPYEQYF. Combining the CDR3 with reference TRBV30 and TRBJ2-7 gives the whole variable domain SQTIHQWPATLVQPVGSPLSLECTVEGTSNPNLYWYRQAAGRGLQLLFYSVGIGQISSEVPQNLSASRPQDRQFILSSKKLLLSDSGFYLCAWSRQGKPPYEQYFGPGTRLTVT.